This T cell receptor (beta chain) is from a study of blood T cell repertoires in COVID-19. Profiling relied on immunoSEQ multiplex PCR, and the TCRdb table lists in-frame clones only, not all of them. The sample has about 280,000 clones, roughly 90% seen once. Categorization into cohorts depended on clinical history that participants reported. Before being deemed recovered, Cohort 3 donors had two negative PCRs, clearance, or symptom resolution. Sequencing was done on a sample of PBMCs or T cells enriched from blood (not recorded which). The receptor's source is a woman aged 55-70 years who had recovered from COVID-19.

The CDR3 loop is CASSVAAEVGETQYF. The CDR3 nucleotides are TGTGCCAGCAGCGTGGCGGCGGAAGTAGGAGAGACCCAGTACTTC. This rearrangement joins TRBV9 to TRBJ2-5; no reliable D call. The germline CDR1 and CDR2 sequences are SGDLS and YYNGEE. V dropped 2 bases and J dropped 4 bases, with 15 bases sitting between them. The CDR3 is 15 amino acids.